This T cell receptor beta chain originates from a study of shared clonotypes between healthy human individuals. Overall study results and limits: Only blood underwent sampling, and tissue repertoires likely differ.

Per the germline V gene, CDR1 is SEHNR and CDR2 is FQNEAQ (reference sequence). V was trimmed by 3 bases and J by 6 bases, leaving 12 bases between them. The CDR3 sequence is 14 residues long. With respect to this clone: Its antigen is unidentified.

Sequencing was performed with immunoSEQ multiplex PCR; in TCRdb, only in-frame clones are kept and a portion is missing. The table shows about 470,000 clones, with 70% to 80% occurring only once. This TCR derives from a woman aged 40 to 49 in good health. Some clones in this sample may be carry-over from other donors' samples. Specimen: PBMCs. The chain joins TRBV7-9 to TRBJ1-5, with D uncertain. The chain's CDR3 is CASSFAGSGQPQHF. The DNA for the CDR3 is TGTGCCAGCAGCTTCGCCGGGTCCGGTCAGCCCCAGCATTTT. Full variable domain (missing parts from reference TRBV7-9 and TRBJ1-5): DTGVSQNPRHKITKRGQNVTFRCDPISEHNRLYWYRQTLGQGPEFLTYFQNEAQLEKSRLLSDRFSAERPKGSFSTLEIQRTEQGDSAMYLCASSFAGSGQPQHFGDGTRLSIL.